This TCR beta chain was found in a study of blood T cell repertoires in COVID-19. Data came from immunoSEQ multiplex PCR; TCRdb stores just in-frame clones and leaves some out. The repertoire consists of fewer than 250,000 clones, with about 77% occurring once and the leading ten covering 17%. What was sequenced was PBMCs or T cells enriched from blood (not recorded which). This sequence was found in a woman in her forties or fifties with acute COVID-19.

CDR3 DNA: TGCGCCAGCAGCCAGGGTTCATTAGCCGGCACTGAAGCTTTCTTT. It encodes CASSQGSLAGTEAFF. The V call is TRBV4-1, the J call TRBJ1-1; no clear D gene. Germline CDR1 is MGHRA and CDR2 is YSYEKL. V was shortened by 3 bases and J by 4 bases, with 15 bases between the two germline ends. There are 15 residues in the CDR3.